This TCR beta chain was identified in a study of T cells expressing NK-cell markers. At the level of the study: Sorted CD3+CD56-NKG2C+, CD3+CD56+NKG2C- and CD3+CD56+NKG2C+ T cells were the source of the TCR beta repertoires.

TCRdb reprocessed the 5' RACE reads; each CDR3 protein has one entry and no DNA is given. Here the sample table reports 500,000 to 700,000 distinct CDR3 sequences. The CDR3 is 16 amino acids. CDR1 and CDR2 from the germline V gene are SGDLS and YYNGEE. This chain links TRBV9 with TRBJ2-5; TCRdb reports TRBD1, a call that lacks DNA to check it against. The sample was blood T cells: a sorted CD56 or NKG2C T cell subset, CD4+ or CD8+ T cells, or bulk PBMC T cells (not recorded which). This receptor was obtained from a man between 18 and 35 years old in good health. CDR3 sequence reads: CASSVEGRTAQETQYF.